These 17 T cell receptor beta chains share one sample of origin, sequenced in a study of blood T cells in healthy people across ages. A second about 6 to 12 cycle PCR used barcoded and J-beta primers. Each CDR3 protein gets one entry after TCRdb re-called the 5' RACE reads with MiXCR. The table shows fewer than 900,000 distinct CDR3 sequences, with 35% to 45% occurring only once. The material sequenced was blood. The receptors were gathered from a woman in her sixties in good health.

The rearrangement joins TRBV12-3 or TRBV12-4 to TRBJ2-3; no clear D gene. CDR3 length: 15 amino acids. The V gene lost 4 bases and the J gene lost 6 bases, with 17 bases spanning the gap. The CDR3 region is CASSSGGFEVDTQYF. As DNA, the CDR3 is TGTGCCAGCAGTTCGGGCGGATTCGAAGTGGATACGCAGTATTTT.

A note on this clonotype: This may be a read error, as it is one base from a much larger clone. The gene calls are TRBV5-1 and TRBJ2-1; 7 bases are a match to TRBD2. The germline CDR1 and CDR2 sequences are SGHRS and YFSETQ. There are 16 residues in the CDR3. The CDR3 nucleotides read TGCGCCAGCAGCCTGACTGGCGGGAGCTCCTACAATGAGCGGTTCTTC. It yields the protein CASSLTGGSSYNERFF.

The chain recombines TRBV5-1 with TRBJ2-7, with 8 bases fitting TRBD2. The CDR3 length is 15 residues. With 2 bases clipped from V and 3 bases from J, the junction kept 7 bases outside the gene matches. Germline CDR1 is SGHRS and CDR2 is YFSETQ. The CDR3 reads CASSLTSGTYYEQYF. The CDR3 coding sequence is TGCGCCAGCAGCTTAACTAGCGGAACATACTACGAGCAGTACTTC.

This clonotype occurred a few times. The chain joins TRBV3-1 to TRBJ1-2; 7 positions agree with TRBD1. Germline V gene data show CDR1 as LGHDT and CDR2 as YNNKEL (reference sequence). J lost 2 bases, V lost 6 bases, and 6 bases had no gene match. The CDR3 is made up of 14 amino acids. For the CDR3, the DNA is TGTGCCAGCAGAGGGGAACAGGGGAACTATGGCTACACCTTC. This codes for CASRGEQGNYGYTF.

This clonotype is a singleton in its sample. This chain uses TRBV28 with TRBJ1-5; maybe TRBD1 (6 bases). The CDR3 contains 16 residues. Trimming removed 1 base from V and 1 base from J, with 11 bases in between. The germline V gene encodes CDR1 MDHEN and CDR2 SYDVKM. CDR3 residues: CASSLLGGTSNQPQHF. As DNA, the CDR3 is TGTGCCAGCAGTTTATTAGGGGGGACGAGCAATCAGCCCCAGCATTTT.

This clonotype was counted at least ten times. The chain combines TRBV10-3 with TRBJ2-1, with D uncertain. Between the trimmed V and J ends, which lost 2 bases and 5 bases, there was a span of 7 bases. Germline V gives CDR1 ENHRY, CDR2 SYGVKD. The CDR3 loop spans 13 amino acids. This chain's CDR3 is CAISEMQDNEQFF. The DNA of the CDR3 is TGTGCCATCAGTGAGATGCAGGACAATGAGCAGTTCTTC.

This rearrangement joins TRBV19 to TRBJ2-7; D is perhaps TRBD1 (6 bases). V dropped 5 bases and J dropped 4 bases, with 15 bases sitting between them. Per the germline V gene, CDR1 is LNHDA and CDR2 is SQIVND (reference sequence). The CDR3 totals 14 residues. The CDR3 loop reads CASSVTGSEYEQYF. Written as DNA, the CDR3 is TGTGCCAGTAGTGTAACAGGGTCGGAGTACGAGCAGTACTTC.

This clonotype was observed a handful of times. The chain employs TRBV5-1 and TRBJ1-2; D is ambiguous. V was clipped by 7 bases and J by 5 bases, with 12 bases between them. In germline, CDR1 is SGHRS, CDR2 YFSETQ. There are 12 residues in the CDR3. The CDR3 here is CASFSSGYGYTF. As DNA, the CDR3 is TGCGCCAGCTTCTCCAGTGGGTATGGCTACACCTTC.

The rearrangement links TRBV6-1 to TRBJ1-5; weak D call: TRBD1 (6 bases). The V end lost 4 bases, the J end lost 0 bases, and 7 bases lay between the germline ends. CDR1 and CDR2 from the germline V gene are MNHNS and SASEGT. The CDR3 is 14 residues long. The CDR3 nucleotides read TGTGCCAGCAGTGGGGGACATAGCAATCAGCCCCAGCATTTT. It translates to CASSGGHSNQPQHF.

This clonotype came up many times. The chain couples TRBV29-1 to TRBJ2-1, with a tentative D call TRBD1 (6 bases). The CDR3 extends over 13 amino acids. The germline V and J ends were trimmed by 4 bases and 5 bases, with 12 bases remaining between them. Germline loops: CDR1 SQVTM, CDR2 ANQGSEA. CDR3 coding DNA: TGCAGCGTTGGCCCTACAGGGAACAATGAGCAGTTCTTC. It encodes CSVGPTGNNEQFF.

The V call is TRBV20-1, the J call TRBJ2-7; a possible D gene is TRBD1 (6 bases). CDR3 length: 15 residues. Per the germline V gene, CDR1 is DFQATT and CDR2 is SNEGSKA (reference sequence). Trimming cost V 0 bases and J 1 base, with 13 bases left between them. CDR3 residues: CSARDEAGASYEQYF. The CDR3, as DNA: TGCAGTGCTAGAGATGAGGCAGGGGCATCCTACGAGCAGTACTTC.

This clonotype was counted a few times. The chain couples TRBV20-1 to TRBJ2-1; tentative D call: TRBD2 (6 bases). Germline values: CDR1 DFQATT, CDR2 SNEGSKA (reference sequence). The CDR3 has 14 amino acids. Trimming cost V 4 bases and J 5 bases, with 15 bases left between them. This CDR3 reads CSATLGGDHNEQFF. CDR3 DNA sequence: TGCAGTGCTACTCTAGGCGGGGACCACAATGAGCAGTTCTTC.

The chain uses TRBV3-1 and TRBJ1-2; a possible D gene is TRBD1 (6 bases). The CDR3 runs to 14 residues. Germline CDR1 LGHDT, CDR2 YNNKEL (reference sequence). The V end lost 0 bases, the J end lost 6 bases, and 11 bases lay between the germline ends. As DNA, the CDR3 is TGTGCCAGCAGCCAAGATCTCAGGGGTGATGGCTACACCTTC. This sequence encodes CASSQDLRGDGYTF.

The DNA for the CDR3 is TGTGCCAGCAGCTCTCGACTAGCGGGGGGGGGTAGTCCGCAGTATTTT. Its translation: CASSSRLAGGGSPQYF. The gene calls are TRBV7-2 and TRBJ2-3; TRBD2 agrees at 14 bases. The CDR3 contains 16 residues. J lost 10 bases, V lost 4 bases, and 10 bases had no gene match. Germline CDR1 is SGHTA and CDR2 is FQGNSA. The variable domain in full, completed from reference TRBV7-2 and TRBJ2-3, reads GAGVSQSPSNKVTEKGKDVELRCDPISGHTALYWYRQSLGQGLEFLIYFQGNSAPDKSGLPSDRFSAERTGGSVSTLTIQRTQQEDSAVYLCASSSRLAGGGSPQYFGPGTRLTVL.

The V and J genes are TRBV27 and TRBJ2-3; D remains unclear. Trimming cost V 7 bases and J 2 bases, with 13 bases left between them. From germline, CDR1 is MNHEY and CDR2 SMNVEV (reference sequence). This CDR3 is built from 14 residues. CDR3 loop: CASNLATATDTQYF. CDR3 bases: TGTGCCAGCAATCTCGCGACTGCCACAGATACGCAGTATTTT.

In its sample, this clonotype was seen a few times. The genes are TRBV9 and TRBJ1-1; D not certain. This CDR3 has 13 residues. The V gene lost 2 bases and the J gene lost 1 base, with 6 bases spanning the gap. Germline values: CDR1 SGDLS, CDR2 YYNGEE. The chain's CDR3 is CASSVRGNTEAFF. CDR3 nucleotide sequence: TGTGCCAGCAGCGTTCGGGGGAACACTGAAGCTTTCTTT.

The CDR3 loop is CSVLSPLNTGELFF. CDR3 coding DNA: TGCAGCGTTCTTTCACCCCTAAACACCGGGGAGCTGTTTTTT. This sequence joins TRBV29-1 and TRBJ2-2; D not resolved. Per germline, CDR1 SQVTM and CDR2 ANQGSEA. The CDR3 runs to 14 residues. V gave up 5 bases and J gave up 2 bases, with 12 bases separating them.